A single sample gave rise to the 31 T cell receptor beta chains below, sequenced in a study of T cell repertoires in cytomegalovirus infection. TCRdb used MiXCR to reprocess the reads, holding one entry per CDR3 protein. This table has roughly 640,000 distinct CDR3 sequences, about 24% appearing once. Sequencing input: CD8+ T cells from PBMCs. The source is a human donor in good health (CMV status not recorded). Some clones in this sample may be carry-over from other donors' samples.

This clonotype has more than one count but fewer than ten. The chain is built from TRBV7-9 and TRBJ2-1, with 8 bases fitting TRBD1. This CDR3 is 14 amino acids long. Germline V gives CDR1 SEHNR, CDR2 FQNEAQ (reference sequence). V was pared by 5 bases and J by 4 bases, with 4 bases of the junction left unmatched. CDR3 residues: CASSNRGEYNEQFF. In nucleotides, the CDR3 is TGTGCCAGCAGCAACAGGGGGGAATACAATGAGCAGTTCTTC.

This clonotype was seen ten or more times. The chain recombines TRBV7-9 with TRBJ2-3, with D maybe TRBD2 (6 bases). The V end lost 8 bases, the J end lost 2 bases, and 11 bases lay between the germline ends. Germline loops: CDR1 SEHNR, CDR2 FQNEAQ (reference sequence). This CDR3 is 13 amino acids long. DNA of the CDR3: TGTGCCAGCGGGGGACTTTCCACAGATACGCAGTATTTT. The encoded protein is CASGGLSTDTQYF.

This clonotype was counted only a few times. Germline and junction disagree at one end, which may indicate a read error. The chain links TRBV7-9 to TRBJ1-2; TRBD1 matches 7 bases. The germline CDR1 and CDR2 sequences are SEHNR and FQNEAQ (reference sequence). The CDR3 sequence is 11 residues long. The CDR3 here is CASSVRDRKFF. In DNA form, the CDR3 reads TGTGCCAGCAGCGTACGGGACAGAAAATTCTTC.

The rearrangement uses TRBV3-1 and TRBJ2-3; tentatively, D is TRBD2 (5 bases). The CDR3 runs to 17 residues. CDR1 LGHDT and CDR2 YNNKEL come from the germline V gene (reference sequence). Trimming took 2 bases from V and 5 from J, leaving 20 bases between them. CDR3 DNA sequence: TGTGCCAGCAGCCAACAAGGATCCACGGGGAATGGAGATACGCAGTATTTT. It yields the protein CASSQQGSTGNGDTQYF.

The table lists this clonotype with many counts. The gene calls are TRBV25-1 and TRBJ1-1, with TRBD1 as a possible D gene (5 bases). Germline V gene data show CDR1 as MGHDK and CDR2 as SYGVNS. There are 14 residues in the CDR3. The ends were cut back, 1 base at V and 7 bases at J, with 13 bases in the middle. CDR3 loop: CASSELYRSNEAFF. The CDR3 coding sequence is TGTGCCAGCAGTGAATTGTACAGGAGCAATGAAGCTTTCTTT.

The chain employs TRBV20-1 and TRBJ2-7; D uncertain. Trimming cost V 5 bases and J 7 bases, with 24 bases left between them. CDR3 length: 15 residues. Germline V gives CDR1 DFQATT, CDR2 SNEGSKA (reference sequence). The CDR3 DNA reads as TGCAGTGCTGGATCTGACTGGTTTGGTTCTGATGAGCAGTACTTC. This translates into CSAGSDWFGSDEQYF.

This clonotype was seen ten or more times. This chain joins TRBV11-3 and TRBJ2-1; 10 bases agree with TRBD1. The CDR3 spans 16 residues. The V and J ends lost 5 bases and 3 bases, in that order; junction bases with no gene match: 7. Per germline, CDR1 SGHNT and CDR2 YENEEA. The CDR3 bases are TGTGCCAGCAGCCGAACGGGACAGGGGAACTACAATGAGCAGTTCTTC. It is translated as CASSRTGQGNYNEQFF. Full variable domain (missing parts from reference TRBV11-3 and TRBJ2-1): EAGVVQSPRYKIIEKKQPVAFWCNPISGHNTLYWYLQNLGQGPELLIRYENEEAVDDSQLPKDRFSAERLKGVDSTLKIQPAELGDSAVYLCASSRTGQGNYNEQFFGPGTRLTVL.

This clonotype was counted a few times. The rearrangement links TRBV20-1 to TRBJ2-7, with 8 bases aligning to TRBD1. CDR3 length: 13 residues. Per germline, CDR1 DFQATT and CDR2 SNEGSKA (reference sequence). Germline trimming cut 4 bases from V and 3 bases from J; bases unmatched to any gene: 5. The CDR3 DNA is TGCAGTGCTATCAGACAGGGGTACTACGAGCAGTACGTC. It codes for CSAIRQGYYEQYV.

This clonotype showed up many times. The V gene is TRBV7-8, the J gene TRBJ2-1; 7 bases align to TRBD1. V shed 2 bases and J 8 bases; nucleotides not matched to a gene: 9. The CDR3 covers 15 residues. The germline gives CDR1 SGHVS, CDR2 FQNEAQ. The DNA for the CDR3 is TGTGCCAGCAGCTTAAGAAGGGGGCGCGAGGATGAGCAGTTCTTC. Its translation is CASSLRRGREDEQFF.

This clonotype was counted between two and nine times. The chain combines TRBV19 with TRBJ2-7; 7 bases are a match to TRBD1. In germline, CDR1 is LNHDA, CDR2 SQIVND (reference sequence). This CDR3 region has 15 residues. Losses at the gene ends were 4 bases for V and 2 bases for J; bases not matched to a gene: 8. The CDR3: CASSKEGQSTYEQYF. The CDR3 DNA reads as TGTGCCAGTAGTAAAGAGGGACAGTCGACCTACGAGCAGTACTTC.

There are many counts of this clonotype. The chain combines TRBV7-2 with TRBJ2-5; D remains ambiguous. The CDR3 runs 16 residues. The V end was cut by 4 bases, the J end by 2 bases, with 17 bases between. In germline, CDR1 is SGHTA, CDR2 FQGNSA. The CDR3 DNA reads TGTGCCAGCAGCTCCACACCTGGACGGCTACAAGAGACCCAGTACTTC. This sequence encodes CASSSTPGRLQETQYF.

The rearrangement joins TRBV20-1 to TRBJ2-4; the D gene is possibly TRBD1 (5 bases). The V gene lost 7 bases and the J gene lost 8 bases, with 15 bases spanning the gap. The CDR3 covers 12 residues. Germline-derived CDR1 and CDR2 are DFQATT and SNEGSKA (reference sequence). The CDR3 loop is CSGSQGLDIQYF. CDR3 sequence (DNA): TGCAGTGGGAGCCAGGGTCTAGACATTCAGTACTTC.

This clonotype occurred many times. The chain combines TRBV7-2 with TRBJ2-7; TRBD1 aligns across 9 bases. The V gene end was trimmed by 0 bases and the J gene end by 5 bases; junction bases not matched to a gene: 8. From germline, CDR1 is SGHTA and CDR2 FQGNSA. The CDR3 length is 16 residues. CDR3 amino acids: CASSLALGQGIDEQYF. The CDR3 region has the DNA TGTGCCAGCAGCTTAGCGCTGGGACAGGGAATCGACGAGCAGTACTTC.

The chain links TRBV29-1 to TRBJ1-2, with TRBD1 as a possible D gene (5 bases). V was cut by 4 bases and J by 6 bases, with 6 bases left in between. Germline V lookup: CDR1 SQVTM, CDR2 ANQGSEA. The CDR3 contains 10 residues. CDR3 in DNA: TGCAGCGTTGCAGGGAATGGCTACACCTTC. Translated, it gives CSVAGNGYTF. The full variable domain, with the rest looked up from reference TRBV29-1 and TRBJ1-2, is SAVISQKPSRDICQRGTSLTIQCQVDSQVTMMFWYRQQPGQSLTLIATANQGSEATYESGFVIDKFPISRPNLTFSTLTVSNMSPEDSSIYLCSVAGNGYTFGSGTRLTVV.

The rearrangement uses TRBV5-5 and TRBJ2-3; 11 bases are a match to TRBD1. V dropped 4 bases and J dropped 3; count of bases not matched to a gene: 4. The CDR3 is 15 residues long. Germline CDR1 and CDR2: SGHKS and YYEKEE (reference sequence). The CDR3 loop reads CASSMGQGDTDTQYF. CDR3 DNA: TGTGCCAGCAGCATGGGACAGGGGGATACAGATACGCAGTATTTT.

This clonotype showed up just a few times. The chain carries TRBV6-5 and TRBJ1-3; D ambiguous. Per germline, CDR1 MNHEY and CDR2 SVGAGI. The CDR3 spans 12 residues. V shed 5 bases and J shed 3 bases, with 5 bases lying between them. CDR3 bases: TGTGCCAGCAGTCAGCGTGGAAACACCATATATTTT. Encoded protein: CASSQRGNTIYF.

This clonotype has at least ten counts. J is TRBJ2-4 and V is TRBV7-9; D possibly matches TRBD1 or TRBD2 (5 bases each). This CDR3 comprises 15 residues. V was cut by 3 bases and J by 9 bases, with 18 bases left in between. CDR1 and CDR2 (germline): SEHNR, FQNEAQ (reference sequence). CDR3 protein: CASSFAGTFERIQYF. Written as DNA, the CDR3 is TGTGCCAGCAGCTTTGCCGGGACGTTTGAACGCATTCAGTACTTC.

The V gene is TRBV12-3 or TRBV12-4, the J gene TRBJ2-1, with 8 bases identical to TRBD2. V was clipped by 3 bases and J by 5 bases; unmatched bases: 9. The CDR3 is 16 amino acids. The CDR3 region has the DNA TGTGCCAGCAGTTTGGGGACTAGGGCAGTAAACAATGAGCAGTTCTTC. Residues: CASSLGTRAVNNEQFF.

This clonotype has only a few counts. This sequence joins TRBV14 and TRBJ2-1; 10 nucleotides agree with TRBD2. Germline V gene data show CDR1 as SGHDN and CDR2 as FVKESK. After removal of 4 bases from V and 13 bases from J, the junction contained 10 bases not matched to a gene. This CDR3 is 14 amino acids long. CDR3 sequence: CASSPFLAGAHQFF. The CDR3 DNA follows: TGTGCCAGCAGCCCATTTCTAGCGGGGGCCCACCAGTTCTTC.

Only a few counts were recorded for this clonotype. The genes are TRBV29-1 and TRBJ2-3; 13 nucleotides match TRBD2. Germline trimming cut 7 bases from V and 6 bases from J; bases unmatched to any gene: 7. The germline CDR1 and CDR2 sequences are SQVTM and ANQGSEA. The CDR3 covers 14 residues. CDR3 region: CSASLAGGRDTQYF. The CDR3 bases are TGCAGCGCCTCACTAGCGGGGGGGCGTGATACGCAGTATTTT.

The CDR3 DNA sequence: TGTGCCAGCATACCCGGGACTAGTCAAAGGCTGCGGGAGCAGTACTTC. It translates to CASIPGTSQRLREQYF. The rearrangement uses TRBV7-9 and TRBJ2-7; 8 nucleotides agree with TRBD2. After removal of 7 bases from V and 7 bases from J, the junction contained 18 bases not matched to a gene. CDR1 SEHNR and CDR2 FQNEAQ come from the germline V gene (reference sequence). The CDR3 is 16 amino acids.

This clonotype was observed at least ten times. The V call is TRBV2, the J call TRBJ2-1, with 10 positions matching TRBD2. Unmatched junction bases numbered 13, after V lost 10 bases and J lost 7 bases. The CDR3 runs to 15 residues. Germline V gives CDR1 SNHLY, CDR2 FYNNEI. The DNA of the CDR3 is TGTGCCACCCCCCCCCAAGCGGGGGGGCGTAATGAGCAGTTCTTC. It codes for CATPPQAGGRNEQFF. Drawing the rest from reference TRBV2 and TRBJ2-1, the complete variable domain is EPEVTQTPSHQVTQMGQEVILRCVPISNHLYFYWYRQILGQKVEFLVSFYNNEISEKSEIFDDQFSVERPDGSNFTLKIRSTKLEDSAMYFCATPPQAGGRNEQFFGPGTRLTVL.

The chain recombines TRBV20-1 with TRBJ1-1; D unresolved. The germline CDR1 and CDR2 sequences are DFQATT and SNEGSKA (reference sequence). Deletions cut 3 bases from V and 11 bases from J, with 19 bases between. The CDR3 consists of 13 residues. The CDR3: CSASSSDRLFAFF. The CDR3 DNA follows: TGCAGTGCTAGTTCCTCGGACCGGTTGTTCGCTTTCTTT.

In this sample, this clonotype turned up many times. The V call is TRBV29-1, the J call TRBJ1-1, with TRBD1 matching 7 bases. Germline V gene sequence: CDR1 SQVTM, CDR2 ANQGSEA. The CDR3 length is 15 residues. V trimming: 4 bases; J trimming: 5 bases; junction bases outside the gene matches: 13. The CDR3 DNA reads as TGCAGCGTTGCTAAATCCTCCCCGACAGGGACTGAAGCTTTCTTT. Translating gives CSVAKSSPTGTEAFF.

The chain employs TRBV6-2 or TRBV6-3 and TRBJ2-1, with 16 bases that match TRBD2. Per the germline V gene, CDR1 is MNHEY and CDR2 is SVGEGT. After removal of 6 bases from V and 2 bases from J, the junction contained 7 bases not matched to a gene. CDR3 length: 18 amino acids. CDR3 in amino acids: CASRPGLAGGPPYNEQFF. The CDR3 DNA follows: TGTGCCAGCAGGCCGGGACTAGCGGGGGGGCCCCCCTACAATGAGCAGTTCTTC.

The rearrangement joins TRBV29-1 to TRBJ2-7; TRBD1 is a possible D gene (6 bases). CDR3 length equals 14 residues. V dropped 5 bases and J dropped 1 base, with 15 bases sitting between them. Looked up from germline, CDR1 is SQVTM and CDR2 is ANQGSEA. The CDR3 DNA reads TGCAGCGTTATCAGGGGCCGCGCTTCCTACGAGCAGTACTTC. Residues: CSVIRGRASYEQYF.

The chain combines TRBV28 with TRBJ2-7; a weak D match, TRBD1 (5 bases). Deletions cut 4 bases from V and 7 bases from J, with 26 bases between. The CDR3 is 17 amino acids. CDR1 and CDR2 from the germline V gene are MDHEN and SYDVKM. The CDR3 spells CASSSPGQAGILAEQYF. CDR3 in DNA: TGTGCCAGCAGTTCCCCCGGCCAGGCAGGGATACTGGCTGAGCAGTACTTC.

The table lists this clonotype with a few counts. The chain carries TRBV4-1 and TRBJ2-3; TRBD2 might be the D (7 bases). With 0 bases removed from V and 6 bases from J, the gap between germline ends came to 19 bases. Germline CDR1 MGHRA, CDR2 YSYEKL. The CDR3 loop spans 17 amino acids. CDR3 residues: CASSQDPPAGAADTQYF. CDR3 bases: TGCGCCAGCAGCCAAGATCCCCCCGCGGGGGCGGCGGATACGCAGTATTTT.

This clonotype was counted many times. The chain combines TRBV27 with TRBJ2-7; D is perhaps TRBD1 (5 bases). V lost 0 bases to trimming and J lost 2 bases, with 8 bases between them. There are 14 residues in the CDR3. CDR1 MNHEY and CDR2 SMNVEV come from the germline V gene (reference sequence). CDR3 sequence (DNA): TGTGCCAGCAGTTTATCGGCAGGGCCCTACGAGCAGTACTTC. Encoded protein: CASSLSAGPYEQYF.

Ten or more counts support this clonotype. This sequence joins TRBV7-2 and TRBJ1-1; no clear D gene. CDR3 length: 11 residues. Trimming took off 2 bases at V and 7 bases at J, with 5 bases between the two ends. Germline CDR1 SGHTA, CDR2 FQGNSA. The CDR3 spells CASSLTYEAFF. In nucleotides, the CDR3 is TGTGCCAGCAGCTTAACTTATGAAGCTTTCTTT.

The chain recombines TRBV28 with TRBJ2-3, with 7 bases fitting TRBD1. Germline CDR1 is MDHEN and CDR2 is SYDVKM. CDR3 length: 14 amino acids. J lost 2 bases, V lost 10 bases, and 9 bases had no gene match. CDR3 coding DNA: TGTGCCACCCATGGGGACAGCTTCACAGATACGCAGTATTTT. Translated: CATHGDSFTDTQYF.